This T cell receptor beta chain was recorded in a study of technical replicates of blood from a few donors. This CDR3 contains 13 residues. Losses at the gene ends were 6 bases for V and 10 bases for J; bases not matched to a gene: 9. Germline V gene lookup returns CDR1 MNHEY and CDR2 SVGAGI. TCRdb's copy holds only in-frame clones and misses some; the assay was immunoSEQ multiplex PCR. The data show about 69,000 clones, around nine tenths seen once. There are a few counts of this clone. The chain links TRBV6-5 to TRBJ1-1; 9 bases match TRBD1. The source material was PBMCs. This clonotype originated in a human donor in good health. Some clones in this sample may be carry-over from other donors' samples. CDR3 in DNA: TGTGCCAGCAGACCGGACAGGGGAGGTGCAGCTTTCTTT. Amino acids: CASRPDRGGAAFF.